What follows describes a single T cell receptor (beta chain). Per the original methods: Cell counts per sample came from amplifying reference gene primers. TCRdb keeps only in-frame clones here, not all; method: immunoSEQ multiplex PCR. The V and J calls and clone size are taken from that table; D and trimming were inferred from the DNA. Of some 160,000 clones in the sample, roughly four fifths were seen once. This specimen comes from a study of blood T cell repertoires in COVID-19. Study overall: The United States, Italy and Spain provided the acute and convalescent COVID-19 samples. In each case, the material was cDNA or gDNA derived from T cells, B-cell-depleted T cells, or PBMCs.

Sequencing input: peripheral blood. This receptor was taken from an elderly woman with acute or convalescent COVID-19.

The CDR3 DNA is TGTGCCAGCAGTTTCATTAACAGGGGGGTTAGTGGCTACACCTTC. This encodes CASSFINRGVSGYTF. V is TRBV6-5 and J is TRBJ1-2; TRBD1 matches at 8 bases. Germline V gene sequence: CDR1 MNHEY, CDR2 SVGAGI. Losses at the gene ends were 4 bases for V and 7 bases for J; bases not matched to a gene: 11. The CDR3 extends over 15 amino acids.